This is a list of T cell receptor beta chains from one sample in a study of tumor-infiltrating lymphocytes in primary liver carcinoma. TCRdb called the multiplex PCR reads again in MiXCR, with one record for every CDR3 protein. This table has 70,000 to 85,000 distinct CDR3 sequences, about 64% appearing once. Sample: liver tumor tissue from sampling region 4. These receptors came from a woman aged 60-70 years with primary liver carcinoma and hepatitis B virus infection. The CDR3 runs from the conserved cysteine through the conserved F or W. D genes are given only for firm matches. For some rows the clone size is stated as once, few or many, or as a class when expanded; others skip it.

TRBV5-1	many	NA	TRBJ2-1	CASSLTPRPRPDHEQFF	TGCGCCAGCAGCTTGACCCCCCGTCCCAGGCCGGATCATGAGCAGTTCTTC
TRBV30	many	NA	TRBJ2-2	CAWSVGLTSGELFF	TGTGCCTGGAGTGTAGGACTCACCTCCGGGGAGCTGTTTTTT
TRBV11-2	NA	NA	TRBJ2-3	CASSFGSQSSVDTQYF	TGTGCCAGTAGCTTCGGGAGTCAATCTAGCGTAGATACGCAGTATTTT
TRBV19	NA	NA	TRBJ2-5	CASRKGGKPETQYF	TGTGCCAGTAGAAAGGGCGGGAAGCCGGAGACCCAGTACTTC
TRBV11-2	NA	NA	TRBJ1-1	CVSNLLVLRGTEAFF	TGTGTCAGCAACTTACTGGTCTTACGGGGGACTGAAGCTTTCTTT
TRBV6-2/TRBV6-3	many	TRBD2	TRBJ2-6	CASSLRLAEGANVLTF	TGTGCCAGCAGTCTCCGACTAGCGGAAGGGGCCAACGTCCTGACTTTC
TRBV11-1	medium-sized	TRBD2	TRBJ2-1	CASSSTTSGSRNEQFF	TGTGCCAGCAGCTCGACGACTAGCGGGAGCCGCAATGAGCAGTTCTTC
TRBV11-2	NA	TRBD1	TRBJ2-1	CASSIRPGQKFYNEQFF	TGTGCCAGCAGCATACGGCCGGGACAGAAATTCTACAATGAGCAGTTCTTC
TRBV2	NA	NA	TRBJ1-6	CASRGISNSPLRF	TGTGCCAGCAGAGGAATTTCTAATTCACCCCTCCGCTTT
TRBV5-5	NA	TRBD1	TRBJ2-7	CASSPWTGGASYEQYF	TGTGCCAGCAGCCCCTGGACAGGGGGAGCCTCCTACGAGCAGTACTTC
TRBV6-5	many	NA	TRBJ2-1	CASRGQGWNEQFF	TGTGCCAGCAGAGGTCAGGGTTGGAATGAGCAGTTCTTC
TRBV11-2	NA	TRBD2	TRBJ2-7	CVSSAISRLAGGQRPYEQYF	TGTGTCAGCAGTGCCATTTCCCGACTAGCGGGAGGGCAGAGACCCTACGAGCAGTACTTC
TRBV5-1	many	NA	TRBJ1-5	CASSLRGYQPQHF	TGCGCCAGCAGCTTGCGAGGGTATCAGCCCCAGCATTTT
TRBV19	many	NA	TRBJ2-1	CASSRREYNEQFF	TGTGCCAGTAGTCGCAGGGAATACAATGAGCAGTTCTTC
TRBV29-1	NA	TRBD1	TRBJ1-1	CSGTGGWGMNTEAFF	TGCAGCGGTACAGGGGGCTGGGGGATGAACACTGAAGCTTTCTTT
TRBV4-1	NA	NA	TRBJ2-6	CTSSQEPQGSEANALTF	TGCACCAGCAGCCAAGAGCCACAAGGCTCTGAGGCCAACGCCCTGACTTTC
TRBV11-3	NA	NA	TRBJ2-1	CASRSRGARTMGNGQLF	TGTGCCAGCAGATCCCGGGGGGCGCGGACCATGGGCAATGGGCAGCTCTTC
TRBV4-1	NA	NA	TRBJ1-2	CASSLEGRVSCSNGYTF	TGCGCCAGCAGCCTCGAGGGGAGAGTTTCGTGTTCTAATGGCTACACCTTC
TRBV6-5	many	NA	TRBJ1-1	CASSQGGHMSTEAFF	TGTGCCAGCAGCCAAGGGGGACATATGAGCACTGAAGCTTTCTTT
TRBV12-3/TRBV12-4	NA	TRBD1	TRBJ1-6	CVSSFRTGENPPLHF	TGTGTCAGCAGTTTCAGGACAGGGGAGAATCCACCCCTCCACTTT
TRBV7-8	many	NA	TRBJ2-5	CASSRGGAQETQYF	TGTGCCAGCAGCAGGGGCGGTGCCCAAGAGACCCAGTACTTC
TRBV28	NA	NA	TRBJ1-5	CANSLSGAINQPQHF	TGTGCCAACAGTTTGTCAGGGGCGATCAATCAGCCCCAGCATTTT
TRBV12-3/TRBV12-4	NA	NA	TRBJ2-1	CANVLRGRNEQLF	TGTGCCAACGTCCTCCGCGGGCGGAATGAGCAGCTCTTC
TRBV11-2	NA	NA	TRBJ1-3	CASSSRPDWEAYSGNTIYF	TGTGCCAGTAGCTCACGCCCGGACTGGGAAGCGTACTCTGGAAACACCATATATTTT
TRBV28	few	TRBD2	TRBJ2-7	CASSGSHPQDEQYF	TGTGCCAGTAGCGGGAGCCACCCCCAAGACGAGCAGTACTTC
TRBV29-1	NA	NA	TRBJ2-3	CRVGRGTQYF	TGCAGGGTTGGTAGGGGTACACAGTATTTT
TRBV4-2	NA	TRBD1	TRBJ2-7	CVSIQGQGDYEQYF	TGTGTCAGCATCCAGGGACAGGGAGACTACGAACAGTACTTC
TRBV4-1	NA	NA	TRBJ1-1	CASSPRQEGTEAFF	TGCGCCAGCAGCCCGCGTCAGGAAGGCACTGAGGCTTTCTTT
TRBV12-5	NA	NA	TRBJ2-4	CASGLVLGGSVKNIQYF	TGTGCTAGTGGTTTGGTACTGGGGGGCTCAGTCAAAAACATTCAGTACTTC
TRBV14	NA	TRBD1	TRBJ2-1	CASSPQGVWTNEQFF	TGTGCCAGCAGTCCCCAGGGGGTGTGGACCAATGAGCAGTTCTTC
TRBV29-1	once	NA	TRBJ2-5	CSVEGLGGRESQYF	TGCAGCGTTGAAGGTTTGGGGGGTCGGGAGAGCCAGTACTTC
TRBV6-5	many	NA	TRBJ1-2	CASSKSQTGIYGYTF	TGTGCCAGCAGTAAGTCCCAAACAGGGATTTATGGCTACACCTTC
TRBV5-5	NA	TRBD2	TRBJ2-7	CTSSSGGLISSYEQYF	TGTACCAGCAGCTCGGGGGGACTCATAAGCTCCTACGAGCAGTACTTC
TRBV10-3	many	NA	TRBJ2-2	CALGGNTGELFF	TGTGCCCTTGGGGGGAACACCGGGGAGCTGTTTTTT
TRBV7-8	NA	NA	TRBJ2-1	CASSFYGGDEQFF	TGTGCCAGCAGCTTTTACGGGGGCGATGAGCAGTTCTTT
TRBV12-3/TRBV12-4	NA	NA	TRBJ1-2	CASSSRAVLVSHSYTF	TGTGCCAGCAGTTCGAGAGCAGTCCTCGTTTCCCATAGCTACACCTTC
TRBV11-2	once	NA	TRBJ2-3	CTCSLDWTLDTQYF	TGTACCTGCAGCTTAGATTGGACCCTAGATACGCAGTATTTT
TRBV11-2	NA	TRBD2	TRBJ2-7	CASGYGGGTSGSEQYF	TGTGCCAGCGGCTACGGCGGGGGGACCTCGGGAAGCGAACAGTACTTC
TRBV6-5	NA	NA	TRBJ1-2	CTSSNRDGYTF	TGTACCAGCAGCAACAGGGATGGCTACACCTTC
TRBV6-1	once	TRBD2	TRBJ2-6	CASSGISGGANILTF	TGTGCCAGCAGTGGGATTAGCGGGGGGGCCAACATCCTGACTTTC
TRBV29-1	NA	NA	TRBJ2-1	CSVRSAGYNEQFF	TGCAGTGTTAGGTCAGCCGGCTACAATGAGCAGTTCTTC
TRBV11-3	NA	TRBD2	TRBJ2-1	CASSVGKGGLAGGFNEQFF	TGCGCCAGCAGCGTCGGAAAGGGGGGACTAGCGGGAGGATTCAATGAGCAGTTCTTC
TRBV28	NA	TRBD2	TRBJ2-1	CASSLGYGLAGGTGYNEQFF	TGTGCCAGCAGTTTGGGCTACGGACTAGCGGGAGGGACCGGTTACAATGAGCAGTTCTTC
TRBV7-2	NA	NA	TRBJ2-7	CASSREAESEQYF	TGTGCCAGCAGCCGAGAGGCGGAATCCGAGCAGTACTTC
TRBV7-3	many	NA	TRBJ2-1	CASAFGKYNEQFF	TGTGCCAGCGCATTCGGAAAATACAATGAGCAGTTCTTC